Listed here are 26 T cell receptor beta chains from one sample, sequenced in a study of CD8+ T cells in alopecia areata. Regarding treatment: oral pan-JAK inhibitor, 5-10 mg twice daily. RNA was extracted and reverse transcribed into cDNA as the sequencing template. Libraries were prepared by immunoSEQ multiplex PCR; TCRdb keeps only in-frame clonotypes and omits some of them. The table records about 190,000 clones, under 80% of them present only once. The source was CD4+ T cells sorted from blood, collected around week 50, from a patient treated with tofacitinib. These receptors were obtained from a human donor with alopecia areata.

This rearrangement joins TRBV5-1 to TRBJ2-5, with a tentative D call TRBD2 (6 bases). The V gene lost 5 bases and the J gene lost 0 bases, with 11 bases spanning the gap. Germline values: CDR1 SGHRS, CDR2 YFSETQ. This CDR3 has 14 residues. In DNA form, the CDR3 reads TGCGCCAGCAGGCTCGGAGGGGACCAAGAGACCCAGTACTTC. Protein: CASRLGGDQETQYF. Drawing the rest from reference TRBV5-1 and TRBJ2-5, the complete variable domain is KAGVTQTPRYLIKTRGQQVTLSCSPISGHRSVSWYQQTPGQGLQFLFEYFSETQRNKGNFPGRFSGRQFSNSRSEMNVSTLELGDSALYLCASRLGGDQETQYFGPGTRLLVL.

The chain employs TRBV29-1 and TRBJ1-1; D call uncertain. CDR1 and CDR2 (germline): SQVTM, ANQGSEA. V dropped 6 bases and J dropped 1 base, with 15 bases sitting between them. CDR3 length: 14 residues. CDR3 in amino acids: CSVAWARGNTEAFF. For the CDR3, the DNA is TGCAGCGTGGCCTGGGCGCGGGGGAACACTGAAGCTTTCTTT.

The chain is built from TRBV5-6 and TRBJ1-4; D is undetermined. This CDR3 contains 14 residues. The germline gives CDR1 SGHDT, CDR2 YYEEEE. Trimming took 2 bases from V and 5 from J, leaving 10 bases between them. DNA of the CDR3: TGTGCCAGCAGCTTTAAGAGTCAGAATGAAAAACTGTTTTTT. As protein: CASSFKSQNEKLFF.

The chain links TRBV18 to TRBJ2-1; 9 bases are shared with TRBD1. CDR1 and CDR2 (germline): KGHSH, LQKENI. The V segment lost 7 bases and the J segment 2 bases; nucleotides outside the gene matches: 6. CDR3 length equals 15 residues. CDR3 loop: CASFPGTGTYNEQFF. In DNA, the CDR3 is TGTGCCAGCTTCCCCGGGACAGGGACCTACAATGAGCAGTTCTTC.

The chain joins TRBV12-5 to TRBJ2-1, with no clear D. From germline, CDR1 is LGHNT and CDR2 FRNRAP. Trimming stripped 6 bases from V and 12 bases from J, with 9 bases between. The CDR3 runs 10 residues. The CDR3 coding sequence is TGTGCTAGTGGAAAACATAGGCAGTTCTTC. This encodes CASGKHRQFF.

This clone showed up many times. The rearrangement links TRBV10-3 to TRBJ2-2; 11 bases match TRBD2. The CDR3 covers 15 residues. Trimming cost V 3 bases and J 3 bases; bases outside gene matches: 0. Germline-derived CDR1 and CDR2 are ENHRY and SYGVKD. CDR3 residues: CAISELAGDTGELFF. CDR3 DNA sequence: TGTGCCATCAGTGAACTAGCGGGGGACACCGGGGAGCTGTTTTTT.

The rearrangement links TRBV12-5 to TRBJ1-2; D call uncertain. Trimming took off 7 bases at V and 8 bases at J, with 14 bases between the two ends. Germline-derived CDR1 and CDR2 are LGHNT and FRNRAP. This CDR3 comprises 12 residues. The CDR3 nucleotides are TGTGCTAGTGCCCGTGATGTACGCGGCTACACCTTC. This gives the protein CASARDVRGYTF.

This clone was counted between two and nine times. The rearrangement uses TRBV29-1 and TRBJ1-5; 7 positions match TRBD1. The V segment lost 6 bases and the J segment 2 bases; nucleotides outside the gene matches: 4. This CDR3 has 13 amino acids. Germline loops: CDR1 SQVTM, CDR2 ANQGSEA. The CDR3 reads CSVSDRGNQPQHF. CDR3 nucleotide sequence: TGCAGCGTATCCGACAGGGGCAATCAGCCCCAGCATTTT.

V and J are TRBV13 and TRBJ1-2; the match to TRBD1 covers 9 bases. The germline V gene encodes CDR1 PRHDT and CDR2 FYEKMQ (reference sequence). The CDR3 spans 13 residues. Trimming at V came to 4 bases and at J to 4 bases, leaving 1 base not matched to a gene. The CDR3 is CASSSGQGYGYTF. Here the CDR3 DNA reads TGTGCCAGCAGCTCGGGACAGGGCTATGGCTACACCTTC.

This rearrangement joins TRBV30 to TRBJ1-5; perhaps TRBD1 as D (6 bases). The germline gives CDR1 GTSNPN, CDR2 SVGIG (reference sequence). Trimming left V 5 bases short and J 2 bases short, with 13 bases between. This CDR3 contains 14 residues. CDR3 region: CAWSQGTGNQPQHF. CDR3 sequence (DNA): TGTGCCTGGTCACAGGGAACGGGCAATCAGCCCCAGCATTTT.

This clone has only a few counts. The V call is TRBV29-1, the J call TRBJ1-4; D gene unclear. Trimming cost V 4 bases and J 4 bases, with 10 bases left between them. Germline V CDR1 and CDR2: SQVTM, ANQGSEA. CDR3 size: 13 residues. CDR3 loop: CSVGGGYNEKLFF. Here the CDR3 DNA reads TGCAGCGTTGGGGGTGGATATAATGAAAAACTGTTTTTT.

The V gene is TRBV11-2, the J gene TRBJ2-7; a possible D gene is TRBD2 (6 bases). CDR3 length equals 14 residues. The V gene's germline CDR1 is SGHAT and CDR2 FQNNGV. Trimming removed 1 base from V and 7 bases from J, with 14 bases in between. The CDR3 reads CASSLGFGGVEQYF. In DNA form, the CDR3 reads TGTGCCAGCAGCTTAGGATTCGGAGGGGTGGAGCAGTACTTC.

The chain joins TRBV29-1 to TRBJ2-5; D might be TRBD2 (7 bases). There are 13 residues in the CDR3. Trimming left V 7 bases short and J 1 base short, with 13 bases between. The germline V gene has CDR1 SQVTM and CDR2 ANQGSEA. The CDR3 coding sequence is TGCAGCGCCGGGGAGGGGGTCCAAGAGACCCAGTACTTC. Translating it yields CSAGEGVQETQYF.

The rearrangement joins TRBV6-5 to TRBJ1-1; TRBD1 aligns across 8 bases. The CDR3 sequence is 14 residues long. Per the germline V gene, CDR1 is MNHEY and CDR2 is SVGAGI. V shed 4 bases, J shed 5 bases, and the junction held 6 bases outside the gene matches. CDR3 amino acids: CASSSRTGLTEAFF. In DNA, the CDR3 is TGTGCCAGCAGTTCCCGGACAGGGTTGACTGAAGCTTTCTTT.

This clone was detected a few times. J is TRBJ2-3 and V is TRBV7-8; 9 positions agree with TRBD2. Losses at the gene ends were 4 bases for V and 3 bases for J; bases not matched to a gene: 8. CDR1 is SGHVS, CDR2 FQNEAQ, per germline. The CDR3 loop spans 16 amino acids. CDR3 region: CASSSLFSGGTDTQYF. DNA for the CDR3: TGTGCCAGCAGCTCCCTTTTTAGCGGGGGAACAGATACGCAGTATTTT.

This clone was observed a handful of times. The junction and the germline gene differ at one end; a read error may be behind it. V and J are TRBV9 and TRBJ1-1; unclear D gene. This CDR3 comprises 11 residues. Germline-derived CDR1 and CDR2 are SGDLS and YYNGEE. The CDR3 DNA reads TGTGCCAGCAGCCCCGACGCGGGCGTTCTCTTT. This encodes CASSPDAGVLF.

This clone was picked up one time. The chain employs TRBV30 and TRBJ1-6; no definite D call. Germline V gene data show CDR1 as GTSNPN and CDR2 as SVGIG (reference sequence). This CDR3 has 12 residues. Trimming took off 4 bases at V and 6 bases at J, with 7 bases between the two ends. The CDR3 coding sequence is TGTGCCTGGAATAGACTTAATTCACCCCTCCACTTT. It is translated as CAWNRLNSPLHF.

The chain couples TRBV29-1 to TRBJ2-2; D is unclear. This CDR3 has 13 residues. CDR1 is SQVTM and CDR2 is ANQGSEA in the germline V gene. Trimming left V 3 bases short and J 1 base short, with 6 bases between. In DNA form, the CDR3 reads TGCAGCGTTGATGCAGGGAACACCGGGGAGCTGTTTTTT. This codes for CSVDAGNTGELFF.

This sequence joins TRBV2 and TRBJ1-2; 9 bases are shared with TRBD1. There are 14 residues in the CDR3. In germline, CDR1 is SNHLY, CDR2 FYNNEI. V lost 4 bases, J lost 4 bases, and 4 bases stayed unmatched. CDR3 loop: CASSVDRGAYGYTF. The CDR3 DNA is TGTGCCAGCAGTGTGGACAGGGGAGCCTATGGCTACACCTTC.

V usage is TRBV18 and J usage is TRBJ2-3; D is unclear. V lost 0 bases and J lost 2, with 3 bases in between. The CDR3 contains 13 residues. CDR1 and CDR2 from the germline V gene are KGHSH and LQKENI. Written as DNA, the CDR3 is TGTGCCAGCTCACCACCGGTCACAGATACGCAGTATTTT. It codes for CASSPPVTDTQYF.

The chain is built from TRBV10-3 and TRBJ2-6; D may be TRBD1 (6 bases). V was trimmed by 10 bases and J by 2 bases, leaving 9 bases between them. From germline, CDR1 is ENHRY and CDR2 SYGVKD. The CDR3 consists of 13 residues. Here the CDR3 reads CATQGTGANVLTF. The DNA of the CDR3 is TGTGCCACCCAGGGGACTGGGGCCAACGTCCTGACTTTC.

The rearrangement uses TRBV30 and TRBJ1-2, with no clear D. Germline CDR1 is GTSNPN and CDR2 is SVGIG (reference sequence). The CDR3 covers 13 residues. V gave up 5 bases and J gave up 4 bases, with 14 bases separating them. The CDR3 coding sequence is TGTGCCTGGGACCGGACGGAGGCCTATGGCTACACCTTC. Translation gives CAWDRTEAYGYTF.

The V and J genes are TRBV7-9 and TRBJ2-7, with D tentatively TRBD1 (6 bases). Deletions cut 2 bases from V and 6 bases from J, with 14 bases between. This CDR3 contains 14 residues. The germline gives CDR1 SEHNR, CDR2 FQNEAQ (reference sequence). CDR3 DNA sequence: TGTGCCAGCAGCTTAACCGGGACATCTTCCGAGCAGTACTTC. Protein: CASSLTGTSSEQYF.

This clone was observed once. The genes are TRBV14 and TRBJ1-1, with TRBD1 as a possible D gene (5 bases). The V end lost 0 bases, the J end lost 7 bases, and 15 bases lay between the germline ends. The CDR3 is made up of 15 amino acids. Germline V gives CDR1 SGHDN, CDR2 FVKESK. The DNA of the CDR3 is TGTGCCAGCAGCCAAGATTCTAGGGGTAGGAGTGAAGCTTTCTTT. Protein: CASSQDSRGRSEAFF. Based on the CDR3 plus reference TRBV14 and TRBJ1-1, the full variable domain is EAGVTQFPSHSVIEKGQTVTLRCDPISGHDNLYWYRRVMGKEIKFLLHFVKESKQDESGMPNNRFLAERTGGTYSTLKVQPAELEDSGVYFCASSQDSRGRSEAFFGQGTRLTVV.

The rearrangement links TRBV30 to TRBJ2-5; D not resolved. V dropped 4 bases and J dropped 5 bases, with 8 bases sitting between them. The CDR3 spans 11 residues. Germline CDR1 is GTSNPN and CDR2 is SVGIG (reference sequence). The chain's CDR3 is CAWTHQETQYF. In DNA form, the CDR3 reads TGTGCCTGGACCCATCAGGAGACCCAGTACTTC.

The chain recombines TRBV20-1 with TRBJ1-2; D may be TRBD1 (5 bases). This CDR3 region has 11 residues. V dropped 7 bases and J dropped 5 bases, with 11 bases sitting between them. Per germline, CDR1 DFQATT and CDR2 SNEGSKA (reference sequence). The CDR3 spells CSGDGLYGYTF. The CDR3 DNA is TGCAGTGGGGACGGACTATATGGCTACACCTTC.